This T cell receptor (beta chain) was sequenced for a study of blood T cell repertoires in COVID-19. At the level of the study: The United States, Italy and Spain supplied acute and convalescent COVID-19 samples. Sources were T cells, B-cell-depleted T cells, or PBMCs; the material itself was cDNA or gDNA.

TCRdb's table, derived via immunoSEQ multiplex PCR, lists solely in-frame clones and lacks some. The sample includes about 160,000 clones, 75% to 90% of them seen just once. The CDR3 has 16 residues. V trimming: 7 bases; J trimming: 4 bases; junction bases outside the gene matches: 7. From germline, CDR1 is WSHSY and CDR2 SAAADI. The TCR originated in a man at least 80 years old with acute or convalescent COVID-19. V usage is TRBV10-2 and J usage is TRBJ2-5, with 15 bases matching TRBD2. The sample was peripheral blood. CDR3 DNA sequence: TGCGCCAGCATCCGGACTAGCGGGAGGGTTAGAGAGACCCAGTACTTC. This encodes CASIRTSGRVRETQYF.